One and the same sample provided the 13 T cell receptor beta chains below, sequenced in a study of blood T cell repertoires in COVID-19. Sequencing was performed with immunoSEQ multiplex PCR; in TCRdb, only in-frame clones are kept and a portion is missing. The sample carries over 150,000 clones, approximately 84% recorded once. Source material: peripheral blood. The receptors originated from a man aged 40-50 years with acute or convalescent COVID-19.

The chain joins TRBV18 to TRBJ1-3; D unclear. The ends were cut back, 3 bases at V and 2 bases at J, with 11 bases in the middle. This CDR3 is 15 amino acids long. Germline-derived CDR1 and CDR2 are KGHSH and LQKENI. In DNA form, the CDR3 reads TGTGCCAGCTCACCGACAAGTACGGCTGGAAACACCATATATTTT. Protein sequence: CASSPTSTAGNTIYF.

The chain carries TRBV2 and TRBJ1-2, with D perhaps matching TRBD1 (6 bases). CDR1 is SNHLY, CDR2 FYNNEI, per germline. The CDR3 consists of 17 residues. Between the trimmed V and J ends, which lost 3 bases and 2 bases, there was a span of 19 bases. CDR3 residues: CASSDGGPGELNYGYTF. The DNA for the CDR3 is TGTGCCAGCAGTGACGGTGGTCCAGGGGAGCTAAACTATGGCTACACCTTC.

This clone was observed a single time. The CDR3 region is CATSMDWEGEAFF. The CDR3 region has the DNA TGTGCCACCAGCATGGACTGGGAGGGTGAAGCTTTCTTT. The chain is built from TRBV15 and TRBJ1-1, with D unresolved. This CDR3 has 13 residues. V gave up 4 bases and J gave up 7 bases, with 13 bases separating them. Germline lookup yields CDR1 LNHNV and CDR2 YYDKDF (reference sequence).

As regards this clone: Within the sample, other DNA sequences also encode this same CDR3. The CDR3 loop reads CASSGQHSNQPQHF. In DNA, the CDR3 is TGTGCCAGTAGCGGACAGCATAGCAATCAGCCCCAGCATTTT. The genes are TRBV19 and TRBJ1-5; D is perhaps TRBD1 (6 bases). V was pared by 6 bases and J by 0 bases, with 9 bases between. Germline lookup yields CDR1 LNHDA and CDR2 SQIVND (reference sequence). The CDR3 length is 14 residues.

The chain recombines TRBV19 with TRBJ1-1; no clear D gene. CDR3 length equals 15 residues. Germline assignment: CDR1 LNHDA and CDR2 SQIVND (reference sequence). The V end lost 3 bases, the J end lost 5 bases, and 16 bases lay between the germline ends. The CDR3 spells CASSIPAGLRTEAFF. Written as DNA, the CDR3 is TGTGCCAGTAGTATCCCGGCGGGCTTACGGACTGAAGCTTTCTTT. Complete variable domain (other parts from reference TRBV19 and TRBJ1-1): DGGITQSPKYLFRKEGQNVTLSCEQNLNHDAMYWYRQDPGQGLRLIYYSQIVNDFQKGDIAEGYSVSREKKESFPLTVTSAQKNPTAFYLCASSIPAGLRTEAFFGQGTRLTVV.

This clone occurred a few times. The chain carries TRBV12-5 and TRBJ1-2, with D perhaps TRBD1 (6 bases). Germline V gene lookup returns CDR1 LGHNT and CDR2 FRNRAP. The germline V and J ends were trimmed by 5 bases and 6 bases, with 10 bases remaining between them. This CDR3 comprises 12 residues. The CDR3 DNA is TGTGCTAGTGGTGTAACAGGGAATGGCTACACCTTC. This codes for CASGVTGNGYTF.

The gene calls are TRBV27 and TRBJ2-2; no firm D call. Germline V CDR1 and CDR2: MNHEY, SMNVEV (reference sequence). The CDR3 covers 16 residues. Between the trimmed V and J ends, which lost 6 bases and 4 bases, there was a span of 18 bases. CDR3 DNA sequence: TGTGCCAGCAGCCTTAGGCGGAAAGATAGCACCGGGGAGCTGTTTTTT. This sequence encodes CASSLRRKDSTGELFF.

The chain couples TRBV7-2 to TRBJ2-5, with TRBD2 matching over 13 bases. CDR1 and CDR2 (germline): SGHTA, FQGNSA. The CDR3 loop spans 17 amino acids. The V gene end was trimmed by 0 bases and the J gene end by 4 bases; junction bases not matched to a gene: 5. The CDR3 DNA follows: TGTGCCAGCAGCTTAGCCACTAGCGGGGGGGCCAGAGAGACCCAGTACTTC. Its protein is CASSLATSGGARETQYF.

CDR3 in amino acids: CASSRPDGDYGYTF. Here the CDR3 DNA reads TGTGCCAGCTCGAGACCCGATGGAGACTATGGCTACACCTTC. The chain has TRBV9 and TRBJ1-2; D not certain. V lost 7 bases and J lost 3, with 16 bases in between. From germline, CDR1 is SGDLS and CDR2 YYNGEE. This CDR3 spans 14 amino acids. Supplemented by reference TRBV9 and TRBJ1-2, the full variable domain reads DSGVTQTPKHLITATGQRVTLRCSPRSGDLSVYWYQQSLDQGLQFLIQYYNGEERAKGNILERFSAQQFPDLHSELNLSSLELGDSALYFCASSRPDGDYGYTFGSGTRLTVV.

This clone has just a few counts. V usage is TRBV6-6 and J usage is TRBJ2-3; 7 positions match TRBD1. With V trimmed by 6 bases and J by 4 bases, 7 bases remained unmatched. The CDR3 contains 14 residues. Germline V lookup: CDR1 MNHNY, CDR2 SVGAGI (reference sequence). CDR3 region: CASRTTGLADTQYF. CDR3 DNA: TGTGCCAGCAGGACGACAGGGTTGGCAGATACGCAGTATTTT.

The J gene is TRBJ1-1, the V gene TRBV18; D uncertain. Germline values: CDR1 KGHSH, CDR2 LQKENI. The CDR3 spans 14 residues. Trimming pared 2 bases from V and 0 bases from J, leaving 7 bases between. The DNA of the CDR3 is TGTGCCAGCTCACCAGAATCAGTGAACACTGAAGCTTTCTTT. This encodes CASSPESVNTEAFF.

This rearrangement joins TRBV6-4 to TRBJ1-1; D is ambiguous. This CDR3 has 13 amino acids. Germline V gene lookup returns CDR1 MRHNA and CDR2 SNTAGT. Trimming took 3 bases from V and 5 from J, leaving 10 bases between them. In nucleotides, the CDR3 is TGTGCCAGCAGTGAGAAGGGAGGGACTGAAGCTTTCTTT. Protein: CASSEKGGTEAFF.

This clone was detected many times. The chain's CDR3 is CASSLLGGPQHF. The CDR3 region has the DNA TGTGCCAGCAGTCTTTTGGGAGGGCCCCAGCATTTT. The V gene is TRBV6-2 or TRBV6-3, the J gene TRBJ1-5; D is ambiguous. The CDR3 is made up of 12 amino acids. CDR1 is MNHEY and CDR2 is SVGEGT in the germline V gene. V dropped 5 bases and J dropped 9 bases, with 11 bases sitting between them.